This TCR beta chain was obtained from a study of blood T cell repertoires in COVID-19. Clones were read by immunoSEQ multiplex PCR, and TCRdb kept only the in-frame ones, dropping some. The repertoire holds about 180,000 clones, about 88% seen once, with 2.9% in the top ten. Germline CDR1 reads LNHDA; CDR2 reads SQIVND (reference sequence). Between the trimmed V and J ends, which lost 1 base and 1 base, there was a span of 10 bases. This CDR3 spans 15 amino acids. The receptor was isolated from a woman aged 25-40 years with active or convalescent COVID-19. The sample taken for sequencing was peripheral blood. This chain connects TRBV19 to TRBJ1-1, with D hard to call. CDR3 sequence (DNA): TGTGCCAGTAGTATAGTCGCAGCGGCGAACACTGAAGCTTTCTTT. It is translated as CASSIVAAANTEAFF. The variable domain in full, with the rest retrieved from reference TRBV19 and TRBJ1-1, is DGGITQSPKYLFRKEGQNVTLSCEQNLNHDAMYWYRQDPGQGLRLIYYSQIVNDFQKGDIAEGYSVSREKKESFPLTVTSAQKNPTAFYLCASSIVAAANTEAFFGQGTRLTVV.